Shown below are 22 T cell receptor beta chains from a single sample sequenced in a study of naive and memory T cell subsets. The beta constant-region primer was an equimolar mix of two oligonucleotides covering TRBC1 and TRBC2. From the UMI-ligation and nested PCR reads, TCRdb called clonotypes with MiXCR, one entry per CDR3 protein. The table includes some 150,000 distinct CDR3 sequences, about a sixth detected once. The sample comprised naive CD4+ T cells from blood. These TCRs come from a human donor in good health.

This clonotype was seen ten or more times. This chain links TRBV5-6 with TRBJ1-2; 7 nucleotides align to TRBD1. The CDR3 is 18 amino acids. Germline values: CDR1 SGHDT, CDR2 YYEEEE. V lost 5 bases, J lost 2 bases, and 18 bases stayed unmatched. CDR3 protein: CASRTIYRDRITNYGYTF. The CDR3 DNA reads TGTGCCAGCAGGACTATTTACCGGGACAGAATTACGAACTATGGCTACACCTTC.

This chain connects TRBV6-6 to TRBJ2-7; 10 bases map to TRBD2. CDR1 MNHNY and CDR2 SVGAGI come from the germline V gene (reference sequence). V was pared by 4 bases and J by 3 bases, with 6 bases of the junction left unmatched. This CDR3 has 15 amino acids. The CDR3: CASSSASGRFYEQYF. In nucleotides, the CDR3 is TGTGCCAGCAGTTCGGCTAGCGGGAGATTCTACGAGCAGTACTTC.

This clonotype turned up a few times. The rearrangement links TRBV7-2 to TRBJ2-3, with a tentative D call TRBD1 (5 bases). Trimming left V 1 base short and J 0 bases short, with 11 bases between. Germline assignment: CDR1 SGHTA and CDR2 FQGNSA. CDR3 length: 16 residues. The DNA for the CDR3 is TGTGCCAGCAGCTTAGATGGGGCTAAAAGCACAGATACGCAGTATTTT. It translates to CASSLDGAKSTDTQYF. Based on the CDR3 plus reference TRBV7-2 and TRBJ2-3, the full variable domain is GAGVSQSPSNKVTEKGKDVELRCDPISGHTALYWYRQSLGQGLEFLIYFQGNSAPDKSGLPSDRFSAERTGGSVSTLTIQRTQQEDSAVYLCASSLDGAKSTDTQYFGPGTRLTVL.

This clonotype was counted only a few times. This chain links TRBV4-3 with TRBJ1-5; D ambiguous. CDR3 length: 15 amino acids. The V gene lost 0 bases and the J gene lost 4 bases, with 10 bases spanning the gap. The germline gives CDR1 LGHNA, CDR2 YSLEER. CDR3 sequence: CASSQDFSANQPQHF. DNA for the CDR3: TGCGCCAGCAGCCAAGATTTCTCGGCAAATCAGCCCCAGCATTTT.

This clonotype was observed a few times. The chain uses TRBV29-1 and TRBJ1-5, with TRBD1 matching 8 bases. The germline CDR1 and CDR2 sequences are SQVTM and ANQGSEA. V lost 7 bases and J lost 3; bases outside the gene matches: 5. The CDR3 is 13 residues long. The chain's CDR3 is CSARTGYNQPQHF. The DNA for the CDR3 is TGCAGCGCCCGGACAGGGTACAATCAGCCCCAGCATTTT. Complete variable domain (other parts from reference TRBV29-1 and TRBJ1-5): SAVISQKPSRDICQRGTSLTIQCQVDSQVTMMFWYRQQPGQSLTLIATANQGSEATYESGFVIDKFPISRPNLTFSTLTVSNMSPEDSSIYLCSARTGYNQPQHFGDGTRLSIL.

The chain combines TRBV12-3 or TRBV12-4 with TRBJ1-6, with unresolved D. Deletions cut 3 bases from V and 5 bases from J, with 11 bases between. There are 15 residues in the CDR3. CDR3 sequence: CASSFGLSNNSPLHF. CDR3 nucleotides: TGTGCCAGCAGTTTCGGGTTAAGTAATAATTCACCCCTCCACTTT.

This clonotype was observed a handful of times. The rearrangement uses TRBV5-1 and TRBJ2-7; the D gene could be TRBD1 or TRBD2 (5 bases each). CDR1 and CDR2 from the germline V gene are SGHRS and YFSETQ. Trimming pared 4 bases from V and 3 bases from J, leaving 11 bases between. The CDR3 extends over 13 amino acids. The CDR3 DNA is TGCGCCAGCAGCGAAGGGGACCACTACGAGCAGTACTTC. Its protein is CASSEGDHYEQYF.

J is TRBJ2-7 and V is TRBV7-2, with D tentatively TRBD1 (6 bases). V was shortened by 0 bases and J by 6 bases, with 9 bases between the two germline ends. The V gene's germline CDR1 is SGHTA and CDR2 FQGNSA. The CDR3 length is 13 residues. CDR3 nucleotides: TGTGCCAGCAGCTTAGCGGGGGCTGGCGAGCAGTACTTC. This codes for CASSLAGAGEQYF. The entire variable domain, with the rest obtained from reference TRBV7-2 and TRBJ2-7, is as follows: GAGVSQSPSNKVTEKGKDVELRCDPISGHTALYWYRQSLGQGLEFLIYFQGNSAPDKSGLPSDRFSAERTGGSVSTLTIQRTQQEDSAVYLCASSLAGAGEQYFGPGTRLTVT.

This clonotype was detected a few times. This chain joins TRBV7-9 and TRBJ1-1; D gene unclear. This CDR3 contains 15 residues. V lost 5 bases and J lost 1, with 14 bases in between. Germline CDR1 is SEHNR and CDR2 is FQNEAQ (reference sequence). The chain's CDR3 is CASSPQQPGNTEAFF. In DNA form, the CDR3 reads TGTGCCAGCAGCCCGCAACAGCCCGGGAACACTGAAGCTTTCTTT.

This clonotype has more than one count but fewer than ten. CDR3 DNA sequence: TGCGCCAGCAGCCAAGATGATCATTACAGACTTGATCCCCGGGACAGAAGGTACGAGCAGTACTTC. This translates into CASSQDDHYRLDPRDRRYEQYF. V gene TRBV4-1 combines with J gene TRBJ2-7; 7 bases are shared with TRBD1. Germline CDR1 MGHRA, CDR2 YSYEKL. The CDR3 runs to 22 residues. V gave up 0 bases and J gave up 4 bases; unmatched junction bases: 27.

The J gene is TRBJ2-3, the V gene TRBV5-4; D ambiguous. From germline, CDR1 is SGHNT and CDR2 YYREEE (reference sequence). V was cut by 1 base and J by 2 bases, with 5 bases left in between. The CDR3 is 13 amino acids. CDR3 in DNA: TGTGCCAGCAGCTTGAAAGACACAGATACGCAGTATTTT. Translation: CASSLKDTDTQYF.

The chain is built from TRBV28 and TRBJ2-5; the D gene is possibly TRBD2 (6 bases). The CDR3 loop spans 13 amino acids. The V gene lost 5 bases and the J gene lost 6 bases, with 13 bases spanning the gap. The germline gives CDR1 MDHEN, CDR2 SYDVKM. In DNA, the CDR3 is TGTGCCAGCAGTCCGTCTAGCGCCCAGACCCAGTACTTC. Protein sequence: CASSPSSAQTQYF.

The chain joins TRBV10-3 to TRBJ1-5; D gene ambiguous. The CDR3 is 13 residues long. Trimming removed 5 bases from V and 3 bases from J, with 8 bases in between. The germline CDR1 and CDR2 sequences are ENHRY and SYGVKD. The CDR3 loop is CAISTSPNQPQHF. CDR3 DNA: TGTGCCATCAGTACCTCCCCCAATCAGCCCCAGCATTTT.

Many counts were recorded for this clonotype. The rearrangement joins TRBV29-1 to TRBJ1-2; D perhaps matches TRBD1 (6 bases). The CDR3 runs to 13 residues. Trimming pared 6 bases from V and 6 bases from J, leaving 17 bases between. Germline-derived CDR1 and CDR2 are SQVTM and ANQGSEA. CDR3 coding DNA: TGCAGCGTCGCCGGGACACTCTTGAATGGCTACACCTTC. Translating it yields CSVAGTLLNGYTF.

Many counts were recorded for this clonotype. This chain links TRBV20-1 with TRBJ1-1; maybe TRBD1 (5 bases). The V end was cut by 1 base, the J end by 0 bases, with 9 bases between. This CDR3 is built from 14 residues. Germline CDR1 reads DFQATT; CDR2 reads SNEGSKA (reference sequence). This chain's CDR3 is CSARGGDLNTEAFF. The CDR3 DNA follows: TGCAGTGCTAGAGGTGGGGACCTGAACACTGAAGCTTTCTTT.

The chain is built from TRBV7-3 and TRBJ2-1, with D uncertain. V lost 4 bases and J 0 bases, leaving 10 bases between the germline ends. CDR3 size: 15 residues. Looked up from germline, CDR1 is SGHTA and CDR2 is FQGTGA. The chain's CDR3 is CASSSYKSSYNEQFF. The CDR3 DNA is TGTGCCAGCAGCTCTTACAAGAGCTCCTACAATGAGCAGTTCTTC.

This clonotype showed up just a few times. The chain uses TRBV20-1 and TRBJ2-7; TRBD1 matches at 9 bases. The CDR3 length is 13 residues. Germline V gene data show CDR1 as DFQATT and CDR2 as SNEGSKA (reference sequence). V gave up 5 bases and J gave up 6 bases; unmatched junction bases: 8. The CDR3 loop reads CSALSMDRGEQYF. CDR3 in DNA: TGCAGTGCTCTCTCCATGGACAGGGGCGAGCAGTACTTC.

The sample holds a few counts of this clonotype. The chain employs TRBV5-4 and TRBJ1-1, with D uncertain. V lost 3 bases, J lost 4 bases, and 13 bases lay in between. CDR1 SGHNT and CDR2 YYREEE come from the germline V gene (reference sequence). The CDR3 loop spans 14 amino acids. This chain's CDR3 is CASSWATIGTEAFF. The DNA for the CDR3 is TGTGCCAGCAGCTGGGCCACGATAGGCACTGAAGCTTTCTTT.

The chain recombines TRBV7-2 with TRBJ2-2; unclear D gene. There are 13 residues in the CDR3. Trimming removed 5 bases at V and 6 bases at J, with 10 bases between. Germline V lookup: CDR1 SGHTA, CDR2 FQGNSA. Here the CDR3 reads CASSVGQAGELFF. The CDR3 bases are TGTGCCAGCAGCGTAGGTCAGGCCGGGGAGCTGTTTTTT.

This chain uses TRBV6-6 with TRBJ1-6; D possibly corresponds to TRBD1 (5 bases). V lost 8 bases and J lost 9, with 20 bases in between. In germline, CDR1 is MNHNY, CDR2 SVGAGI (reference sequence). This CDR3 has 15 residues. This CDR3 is CASWNSGTQGSPLHF. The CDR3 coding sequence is TGTGCCAGCTGGAACTCAGGGACTCAGGGTTCACCCCTCCACTTT.

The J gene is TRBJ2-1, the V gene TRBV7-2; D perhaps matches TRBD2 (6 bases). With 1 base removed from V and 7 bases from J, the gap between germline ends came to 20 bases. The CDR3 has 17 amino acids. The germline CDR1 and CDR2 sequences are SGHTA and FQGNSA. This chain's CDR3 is CASSLVVTRREGNEQFF. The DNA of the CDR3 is TGTGCCAGCAGCTTAGTGGTGACTAGGCGGGAAGGGAATGAGCAGTTCTTC.

CDR3: CASSRLGGPSSTDTQYF. Written as DNA, the CDR3 is TGTGCCAGCAGCAGACTAGGGGGGCCTTCTAGCACAGATACGCAGTATTTT. This chain joins TRBV28 and TRBJ2-3; D could derive from TRBD1 or TRBD2 (6 bases each). The V and J ends lost 6 bases and 0 bases respectively, with 19 bases between them. There are 17 residues in the CDR3. The germline CDR1 and CDR2 sequences are MDHEN and SYDVKM. Drawing the rest from reference TRBV28 and TRBJ2-3, the complete variable domain is DVKVTQSSRYLVKRTGEKVFLECVQDMDHENMFWYRQDPGLGLRLIYFSYDVKMKEKGDIPEGYSVSREKKERFSLILESASTNQTSMYLCASSRLGGPSSTDTQYFGPGTRLTVL.